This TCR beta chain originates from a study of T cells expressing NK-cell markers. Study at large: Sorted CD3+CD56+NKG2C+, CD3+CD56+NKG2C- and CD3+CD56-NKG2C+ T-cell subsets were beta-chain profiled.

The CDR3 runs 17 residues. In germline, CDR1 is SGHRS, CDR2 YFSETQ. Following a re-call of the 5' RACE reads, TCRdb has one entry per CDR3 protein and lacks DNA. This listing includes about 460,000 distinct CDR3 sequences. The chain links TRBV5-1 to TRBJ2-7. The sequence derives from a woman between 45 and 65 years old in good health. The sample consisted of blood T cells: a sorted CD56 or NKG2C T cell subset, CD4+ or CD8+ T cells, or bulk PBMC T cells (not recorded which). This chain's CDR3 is CASSLALWSYSEYEQYF.